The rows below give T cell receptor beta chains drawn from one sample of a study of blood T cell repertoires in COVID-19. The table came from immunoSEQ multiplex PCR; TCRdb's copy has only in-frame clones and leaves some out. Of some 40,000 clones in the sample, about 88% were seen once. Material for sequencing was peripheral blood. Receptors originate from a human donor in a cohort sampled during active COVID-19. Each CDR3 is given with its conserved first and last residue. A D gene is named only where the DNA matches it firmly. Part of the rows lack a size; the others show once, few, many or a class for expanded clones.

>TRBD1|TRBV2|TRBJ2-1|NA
TGTGCCAGCAGTGCGGACAGGGGCCATCACAATGAGCAGTTCTTC
CASSADRGHHNEQFF
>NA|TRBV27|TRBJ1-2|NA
TGTGCCAGCAGTCCCCTCCGGGGGGGAGATGGCTACACCTTC
CASSPLRGGDGYTF
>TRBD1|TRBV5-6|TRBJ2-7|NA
TGTGCCAGCAGCTTTGGGTTACAGGGGGCATTTAACGAGCAGTACTTC
CASSFGLQGAFNEQYF
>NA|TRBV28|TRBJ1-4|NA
TGTGCCAGCAGTTTAGCAGGGTTTAAAAAACTGTTTTTT
CASSLAGFKKLFF
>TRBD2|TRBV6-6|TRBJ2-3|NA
TGTGCCAGCAGTCCCGAATGGGGACTAGCGGGGACGTTGAGCTTTCAGTATTTT
CASSPEWGLAGTLSFQYF
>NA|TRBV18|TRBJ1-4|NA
TGTGCCAGCTCACCGAGCACGGCGGCTAATGAAAAACTGTTTTTT
CASSPSTAANEKLFF
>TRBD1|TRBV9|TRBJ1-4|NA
TGTGCCAGCAGCGACGACAGGGCTACCTCGTATGAAAAACTGTTTTTT
CASSDDRATSYEKLFF
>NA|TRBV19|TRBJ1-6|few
TGTGCCAGTAGTCTTTGGGGGGAAAATTCACCCCTCCACTTT
CASSLWGENSPLHF
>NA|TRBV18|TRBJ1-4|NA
TGTGCCAGCTCACCAAGTCAGGGAGAAAAACTGTTTTTT
CASSPSQGEKLFF
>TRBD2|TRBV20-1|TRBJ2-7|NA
TGCAGTGCTAGAGGGGGGGGCGAGCAGTACTTC
CSARGGGEQYF
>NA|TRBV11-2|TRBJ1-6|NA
TGTGCCAGCAGCTATGGATTCGGCGGTTCTTCCTCCTATAATTCACCCCTCCACTTT
CASSYGFGGSSSYNSPLHF
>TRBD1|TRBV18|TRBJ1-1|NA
TGTGCCAGCTCACCGCAGGGGGGTACTGAAGCTTTCTTT
CASSPQGGTEAFF
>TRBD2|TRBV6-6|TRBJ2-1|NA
TGTGCCAGCAGCGCCCTAGCGGGGGGTGGAAATGAGCAGTTCTTC
CASSALAGGGNEQFF
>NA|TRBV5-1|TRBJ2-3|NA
TGCGCCAGCAGCTTGGCCGTGGACAGTTCGGATACGCAGTATTTT
CASSLAVDSSDTQYF
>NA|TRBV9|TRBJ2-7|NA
TGTGCCAGCAGCGTAGGGCAGTCCTACGAGCAGTACTTC
CASSVGQSYEQYF
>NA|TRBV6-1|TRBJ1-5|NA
TGTGCCAGCAGTGAAAATTTCCGGCAGCCCCAGCATTTT
CASSENFRQPQHF
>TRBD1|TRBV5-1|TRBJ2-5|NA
TGCGCCAGCAGCCCGGACAGGGGGGGAGAGACCCAGTACTTC
CASSPDRGGETQYF
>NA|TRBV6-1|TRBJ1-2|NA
TGTGCCAGCAGTGAAACAATGGACAGCACATATGGCTACACCTTC
CASSETMDSTYGYTF
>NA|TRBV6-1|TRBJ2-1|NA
TGTGCCAGCAGTGAATCGGCCCCCACACCGGAGAAGGCGTACAATGAGCAGTTCTTC
CASSESAPTPEKAYNEQFF
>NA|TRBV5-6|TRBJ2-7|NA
TGTGCCAGCAGCTTGAGGGCGGGGAAATCCTACGAGCAGTACTTC
CASSLRAGKSYEQYF
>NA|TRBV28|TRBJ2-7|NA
TGTGCCAGCAGCTCCCCAGGGGAACGCTACGAGCAGTACTTC
CASSSPGERYEQYF
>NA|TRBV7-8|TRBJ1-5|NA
TGTGCCAGCAGCTTAGGATGGGGGGTCGGCGAGCCCCAGCATTTT
CASSLGWGVGEPQHF
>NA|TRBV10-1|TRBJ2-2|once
TGCGCCAGCAGTGCTAGTGTGAACACCGGGGAGCTGTTTTTT
CASSASVNTGELFF
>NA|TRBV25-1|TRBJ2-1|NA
TGTGCCAGCAGTGACCGAGTAGCCTACAATGAGCAGTTCTTC
CASSDRVAYNEQFF
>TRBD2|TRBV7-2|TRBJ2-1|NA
TGTGCCAGCAGCTTAGATCCGGGGGGTAGGGAGCAGTTCTTC
CASSLDPGGREQFF
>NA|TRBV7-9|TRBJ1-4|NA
TGTGCCAGCAGCCCCCGCTCCCAGGGATTTGGACCCATGTTTTTT
CASSPRSQGFGPMFF
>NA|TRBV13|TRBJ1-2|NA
TGTGCCAGCAGCCCAACAGGGACTATCTATGGCTACACCTTC
CASSPTGTIYGYTF
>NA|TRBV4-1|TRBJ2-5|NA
TGCGCCAGCAGCCAAGATGGTCCCCGCAGTGGGGCGTCTCTACAAGAGACCCAGTACTTC
CASSQDGPRSGASLQETQYF